The TCR beta chain described here comes from a study of shared clonotypes between healthy human individuals. TCRdb's table, derived via immunoSEQ multiplex PCR, lists solely in-frame clones and lacks some. The data show fewer than 700,000 clones, roughly four fifths seen once. Germline-derived CDR1 and CDR2 are LGHNA and YSLEER. The V gene end was trimmed by 2 bases and the J gene end by 7 bases; junction bases not matched to a gene: 13. The CDR3 length is 17 residues. Caucasian adults residing in Nashville, Tennessee made up all the donors. This sequence joins TRBV4-3 and TRBJ1-2; TRBD1 agrees at 10 bases. Sequenced: PBMCs. The receptor's source is a woman aged 40-49 years in good health. Some clones in this sample may be carry-over from other donors' samples. In DNA, the CDR3 is TGCGCCAGCAGCCAACGAAAATTGACAGGGGGCGCAAGTGGCTACACCTTC. Its translation: CASSQRKLTGGASGYTF.